This T cell receptor (beta chain) came from a study of shared clonotypes between healthy human individuals. Assay used: immunoSEQ multiplex PCR; TCRdb lists only in-frame clones, some missing. The sample lists roughly 2.2 million clones, 85% to 95% occurring once. V lost 3 bases and J lost 2, with 12 bases in between. The CDR3 totals 15 residues. Germline lookup yields CDR1 MGHDK and CDR2 SYGVNS. The rearrangement links TRBV25-1 to TRBJ2-3; D unclear. The TCR sequence derives from a man aged 18-30 years in good health. Some clones in this sample may be carry-over from other donors' samples. Sequenced sample: naive CD4+ T cells from PBMCs. Regarding subset: CD45RA+ positively selected. The CDR3 sequence is CASSDTKGNTDTQYF. Here the CDR3 DNA reads TGTGCCAGCAGTGATACCAAGGGAAACACAGATACGCAGTATTTT. The whole variable domain, remainder taken from reference TRBV25-1 and TRBJ2-3, is EADIYQTPRYLVIGTGKKITLECSQTMGHDKMYWYQQDPGMELHLIHYSYGVNSTEKGDLSSESTVSRIRTEHFPLTLESARPSHTSQYLCASSDTKGNTDTQYFGPGTRLTVL.